This is a list of T cell receptor beta chains from one sample in a study of cytomegalovirus exposure and HLA in healthy donors. Clones were read by immunoSEQ multiplex PCR, and TCRdb kept only the in-frame ones, dropping some. The sample has 85,000 to 100,000 clones, around nine tenths seen once. The specimen was PBMCs. These receptors were obtained from a man younger than 45 in good health and CMV-seropositive. The CDR3 runs from the conserved cysteine through the conserved F or W. A D gene is named only where the DNA matches it firmly. Rows give clone size only sometimes, using once, few, many, or a class for an expanded clone.

13,-,TRBV6-1,-,TRBJ1-2,TGTGCCAGCAGGAAGGTTCAGGATTATGGCTACACCTTC,CASRKVQDYGYTF
16,-,TRBV27,-,TRBJ1-5,TGTGCCAGCAGTTTCGGGGCGGGGTTTGGCAATCAGCCCCAGCATTTT,CASSFGAGFGNQPQHF
14,-,TRBV11-2,-,TRBJ2-5,TGTGCCAGCAGCCGATACGGGACACAAGAGACCCAGTACTTC,CASSRYGTQETQYF
15,-,TRBV19,TRBD1,TRBJ2-1,TGTGCCAGTAGTAGGACAGGGGGTATTTACAATGAGCAGTTCTTC,CASSRTGGIYNEQFF
14,-,TRBV7-9,-,TRBJ2-3,TGTGCCAGCAGCCCCGGACAGAGCACAGATACGCAGTATTTT,CASSPGQSTDTQYF
16,-,TRBV5-1,-,TRBJ2-7,TGCGCCAGCAGCTTGGCCGCCGGCAGGCCGACCTACGAGCAGTACTTC,CASSLAAGRPTYEQYF
15,once,TRBV5-1,TRBD1,TRBJ1-2,TGCGCCAGCAGGGAGACAGGGGGGCGGCTCGATGGCTACACCTTC,CASRETGGRLDGYTF
13,-,TRBV5-6,TRBD1,TRBJ1-2,TGTGCCAGCAGCCGGACAGGGCCTGACGGCTACACCTTC,CASSRTGPDGYTF
15,-,TRBV7-3,TRBD1,TRBJ2-5,TGTGCCAGCAGCCCTGGGACAGGGTCTCAAGAGACCCAGTACTTC,CASSPGTGSQETQYF
15,-,TRBV28,TRBD1,TRBJ2-2,TGTGCCAGCAGATCAGGGGGCGCGGACACCGGGGAGCTGTTTTTT,CASRSGGADTGELFF
11,once,TRBV19,-,TRBJ2-1,TGTGCCAGTAGCTTGTACAATGAGCAGTTCTTC,CASSLYNEQFF
13,-,TRBV5-1,-,TRBJ1-4,TGCGCCAGCAGCTTGGGCGGGTACGAAAAACTGTTTTTT,CASSLGGYEKLFF
15,-,TRBV7-2,-,TRBJ2-1,TGTGCCAGCAGCTTACAGGAGGGCTCCTACAATGAGCAGTTCTTC,CASSLQEGSYNEQFF
15,-,TRBV7-9,-,TRBJ2-5,TGTTCCAGCAGGGAACCCCTTGGGCGTGGCGAGACCCAGTACTTC,CSSREPLGRGETQYF
15,-,TRBV6-5,TRBD2,TRBJ2-3,TGTGCCAGCAGTTATGTAGCGGGAGGCGAAGATACGCAGTATTTT,CASSYVAGGEDTQYF
15,-,TRBV11-3,-,TRBJ2-1,TGTGCCAGCAGCCCAGCGGGTCCTTTGAAGGATGAGCAGTTCTTC,CASSPAGPLKDEQFF
16,-,TRBV14,TRBD2,TRBJ2-5,TGTGCCAGCAGCCAAGTATGGGCTAGCGGGAGAGAGACCCAGTACTTC,CASSQVWASGRETQYF
14,-,TRBV7-2,-,TRBJ1-5,TGTGCCAACAGCTTAGATTCAGGGGATCAGCCCCAGCATTTT,CANSLDSGDQPQHF
14,few,TRBV4-1,-,TRBJ2-7,TGCGCCAGCAGCCAAGCACAGGGTTCCTACGAGCAGTACTTC,CASSQAQGSYEQYF
15,-,TRBV5-6,-,TRBJ2-1,TGTGCCAGCAGCCTCTTGCTAGTAACGGCCAATGAGCAGTTCTTC,CASSLLLVTANEQFF
15,-,TRBV29-1,TRBD2,TRBJ2-3,TGCAGCGTTGGGACTAGCGGGAGAGGCGCAGATACGCAGTATTTT,CSVGTSGRGADTQYF
15,-,TRBV4-1,TRBD1,TRBJ2-7,TGCGCCAGCAGCCACGGACAGGCAATAACCTACGAGCAGTACTTC,CASSHGQAITYEQYF
14,once,TRBV6-6,TRBD1,TRBJ2-7,TGTGCCAGCAGATTGACAGGGGGAATCTACGAGCAGTACTTC,CASRLTGGIYEQYF
14,-,TRBV28,TRBD1,TRBJ1-2,TGTGCCAGCAGTCAAACCGACAGGGTATTCGGCTACACCTTC,CASSQTDRVFGYTF
16,-,TRBV27,TRBD1,TRBJ1-6,TGTGCCAGCAGTAAACACAGGGGTTCCTATAATTCACCCCTCCACTTT,CASSKHRGSYNSPLHF
16,-,TRBV28,-,TRBJ1-6,TGTGCCAGCAGTTTACCCGCGAGCTCCTATAATTCACCCCTCCACTTT,CASSLPASSYNSPLHF
17,once,TRBV27,-,TRBJ2-3,TGTGCCAGCAGTTTATCGATGGGCGGGCCCGGCACAGATACGCAGTATTTT,CASSLSMGGPGTDTQYF
15,once,TRBV5-1,TRBD2,TRBJ2-5,TGCGCCAGTAAACTAGCGGGAGAGTACCAAGAGACCCAGTACTTC,CASKLAGEYQETQYF
13,-,TRBV28,-,TRBJ1-2,TGTGCCAGCAGCCGGGACAATAACTATGGCTACACCTTC,CASSRDNNYGYTF
15,-,TRBV19,-,TRBJ1-3,TGTGCCAGTAGTACAGGGCACTACTCTGGAAACACCATATATTTT,CASSTGHYSGNTIYF
11,-,TRBV12-2,-,TRBJ1-5,TGTGCAAGTCGAGGGGATCAGCCCCAGCATTTT,CASRGDQPQHF